This entry concerns a single TCR beta chain. Its target antigen remains unknown. No per-base quality is available; no much larger clone lies one base away. Libraries were prepared through the immunoSEQ multiplex PCR assay. For the multiplex PCR, a mixture combining 60 forward primers for TCR Vbeta segments and 13 reverse primers for TCR Jbeta segments was used. The CDR3 region of rearranged TCR beta genes was amplified from genomic DNA with a multiplex PCR assay. Amplified TCR beta libraries were sequenced as 87-base-pair reads on the Illumina HiSeq System. As for the original processing: A later analysis tallied 75 million to 95 million unique TCR beta chains across the 650 to 750 repertoires, and some 12 million of those chains were shared by two or more donors. To remove PCR and sequencing errors, raw reads were error-corrected and collapsed into unique sequences using a nearest-neighbor algorithm that merged closely related sequences. To assign V, D and J gene segments, CDR3 sequences were aligned to IMGT reference sequences. Each retained sequence needed at least a six-nucleotide match to both a V gene segment and a J gene segment. Rearrangements were called productive when the CDR3 lacked stop codons and stayed in frame with V and J; all others were non-productive. Following IMGT convention, CDR3 was defined as the stretch from the second conserved V-encoded cysteine up to the conserved J-encoded phenylalanine. The earlier analysis of about 590 of the donors excluded sequences that lacked an unambiguous match to a single V gene segment. An earlier analysis of 450 to 650 of the donors called V segments functional above 56.7% productive rearrangements and segregating when the between-donor standard deviation exceeded 5%. To diagnose cytomegalovirus status from the catalog of TCR beta chain sequences, a statistical classification framework was built. In a later analysis, TCR nucleotide sequences were compared against IMGT/GENE-DB human TR gene sequences so that V and J genes could be assigned. The TCRdist pipeline was used in a later analysis to assign CDR3 sequences and most-parsimonious VDJ recombination scenarios. In a later analysis, each TCR beta chain was defined by its CDR3 amino acid sequence together with its V-gene family, and reads lacking a unique V-gene family were excluded. As a way to deal with suspected cross-contamination and a sequencing artifact, a later analysis dropped 640 or so nucleotide sequences that were highly shared and had low generation probability. A later analysis calculated a clonal expansion index for each public chain from normalized within-repertoire ranks of inferred template counts. In a later analysis, generation probabilities were computed using a VDJ recombination model fitted to out-of-frame rearrangements, and the results were checked against IGoR. In a later analysis, TCR-TCR, TCR-HLA and TCR-CMV co-occurrence was scored with hypergeometric tests, and a repertoire-size bias correction was applied to TCR pairs. A later analysis estimated false discovery rates by permuting HLA or CMV assignments 20 times. In a later analysis, co-occurring TCRs were grouped using DBSCAN, and TCRdist sequence similarity was added for clustering within HLA-allele-positive subsets. Repertoires with fewer than 30,000 or more than 120,000 public chains, plus five repertoires with anomalous nucleotide sharing, were excluded from co-occurrence clustering. TCRdb's version of the immuneACCESS table is confined to in-frame rearrangements and falls short of the full clone set. An unresolved V gene accounts for under half of the shortfall where checked; the remainder is of unknown origin. That table supplies the V and J calls and clone size; D and trimming were determined from the DNA. Across this sample there are around 100,000 clones, with around 85% seen only once. The ten top clones hold roughly 2% of the sample.

There are 15 amino acids in the CDR3, from cysteine to phenylalanine inclusive. Of all the DNA, just the CDR3 is kept, 45 bases in frame from base 1. The germline V gene (reference sequence) supplies CDR1 GTSNPN and CDR2 SVGIG. The germline ends are 12 bases apart after V is trimmed by 3 bases and J by 1 base. This record belongs to a study of cytomegalovirus exposure and HLA in healthy donors (dated by TCRdb to 2015 to 2018). Study-wide context: According to an earlier analysis of 550 to 750 of the donors, roughly 180 million T cells yielded some 120 million unique TCR beta sequences and approximately 280 Gb of sequence data. An early release that covered approximately 600 HLA-typed donors contained approximately 300 gigabases of sequencing data and approximately 85 million unique TCR sequences. The genetic ancestry cluster associated with self-reported Caucasian donors included 81% of the roughly 400 genotyped donors. The aim of the study was to test whether cataloging public T cell receptors could identify signatures of past pathogen exposure. The study profiled the T cell repertoires of around 700 subjects by immunosequencing and related them to cytomegalovirus serostatus. Along with the approximately 620-subject first cohort, a separate validation cohort of over a hundred different subjects was used. To predict cytomegalovirus infection status, the study combined high-throughput TCR immunosequencing, statistical association of individual TCRs with disease status, and machine learning. A later analysis re-analyzed previously published TCR beta repertoires from several hundred donors and added high-resolution HLA genotyping to study TCR occurrence patterns. The later analysis used no new phenotypic data to find candidate immune exposures, relying instead on TCR beta sequences and their occurrence across donors. An earlier analysis of fewer than 700 of the donors applied high-throughput TCR beta sequencing to assess whether each TCR beta V gene segment acted as functional or pseudogenic. Donor age, sex, ethnicity and CMV serostatus were compiled together with the repertoire data. In a later genetic analysis, genome-wide SNP genotypes for about three fifths of the roughly 670 donors were used, and that subset was treated as a discovery cohort. All discovery cohort repertoires had been generated using a single sequencing platform. HLA typing covered class I and class II loci at four-digit resolution. Typing coverage varied by locus: about 629-640 donors for A, B, C, DRB1 and DQB1; some 520 for DQA1; 600 to 610 for DPA1; approximately 490 for DPB1. Because of strong linkage in the cohort, five DR-DQ haplotypes were treated as single units for association and clustering. On average, around 230,000 unique TCR beta nucleotide sequences were sequenced per donor among roughly 430 genotyped donors of the cohort, with roughly a sixth of those sequences being non-productive.

In total, over 600 healthy bone marrow donors made up the cohort. At the time of sampling, all cohort members were nominally healthy, though unrecorded immune exposures were likely present. The donor tested CMV seronegative, placing the donor among the 350 to 400 seronegative members of the cohort. Each donor provided a peripheral blood sample, and peripheral blood mononuclear cells were used for TCR beta sequencing. The Qiagen DNeasy Blood Extraction Kit was used to extract genomic DNA from the blood cell samples. General study outcomes and caveats: A further reported finding was that TCR beta sequences accurately predicted the HLA-A and HLA-B alleles for most subjects in the first cohort. Roughly uniform sequencing depth across donors was assumed in presence/absence analyses, although this assumption may not hold. A later genetic analysis reported fewer N-insertions in productive TCRs among donors in an Asian-associated ancestry cluster than the roughly 700-donor mean. In a later genetic analysis, a missense DCLRE1C variant was associated with V-gene and J-gene trimming of TCR beta chains, and the association was replicated in an independent cohort. According to a later analysis, parvovirus B19, influenza, CMV and Epstein-Barr virus appeared linked to several top co-occurrence clusters. Most CMV-associated TCR beta chains appeared to be HLA-restricted in a later analysis, and the HLA associations seemed to be driven largely by CMV exposure. CMV serostatus was the only immune exposure information available for the cohort. Strong co-occurrence of HLA alleles, especially DR and DQ, made assigning TCR associations to individual alleles difficult. Some IMGT-functional V segments, including TRBV6-2 and TRBV6-3, could not be distinguished by the 87-base-pair reads and were therefore excluded. The authors suggested that the approach could potentially be generalized to other disease states and immunological phenotypes. The sequencing pipeline was judged likely to have produced a cluster of highly shared sequence variants as a technical artifact. The cohort was sequenced for TCR beta chains only, and without alpha or paired-chain data the features that could be detected were limited. In a later analysis, TCR association rates were found to vary across HLA loci, with the most associated TCRs seen for DRB1 alleles and the fewest for HLA-C alleles. In a later analysis, HLA-associated TCR beta chains showed more clonal expansion and lower generation probabilities than non-associated chains that were equally common. The classifier was reported to diagnose cytomegalovirus status with high specificity and sensitivity in both the original and validation cohorts. Linkage disequilibrium might explain the correlated functional status among segregating V segments, but an unknown experimental factor could not be ruled out. Because counts were too low, 15 to 20 rarely observed V segments, including chromosome 9 orphons, were excluded from the earlier analysis of 587 of the donors. In an earlier analysis of roughly 560 of the donors, most TCR beta V segments were observed in productive rearrangements about 90% or about 30% of the time, broadly matching IMGT annotations. Because some donors lacked HLA typing at each locus, the association tests relied only on the typed subset. Most TCR sequences were seen in very few donors, while some public TCRs were found in many individuals. A total of 150 to 200 TCR beta chains were listed by the study as associated with cytomegalovirus. Specific HLA alleles were associated with 15,000 to 20,000 TCR beta sequences at a false discovery rate of 0.05 in a later analysis. Three of the identified cytomegalovirus-associated TCR beta chains were confirmed in vitro to be specific for cytomegalovirus antigens.

This chain is built from TRBV30 and TRBJ2-2, and perhaps TRBD2 as D gene, on 6 matching bases. This receptor was taken from a man younger than 35 in good health and CMV-seronegative. The sample comprised PBMCs. The nucleotide sequence reads as follows: TGTGCCTGGAGCCCAACTAGCCTGAACACCGGGGAGCTGTTTTTT. This translates into CAWSPTSLNTGELFF.